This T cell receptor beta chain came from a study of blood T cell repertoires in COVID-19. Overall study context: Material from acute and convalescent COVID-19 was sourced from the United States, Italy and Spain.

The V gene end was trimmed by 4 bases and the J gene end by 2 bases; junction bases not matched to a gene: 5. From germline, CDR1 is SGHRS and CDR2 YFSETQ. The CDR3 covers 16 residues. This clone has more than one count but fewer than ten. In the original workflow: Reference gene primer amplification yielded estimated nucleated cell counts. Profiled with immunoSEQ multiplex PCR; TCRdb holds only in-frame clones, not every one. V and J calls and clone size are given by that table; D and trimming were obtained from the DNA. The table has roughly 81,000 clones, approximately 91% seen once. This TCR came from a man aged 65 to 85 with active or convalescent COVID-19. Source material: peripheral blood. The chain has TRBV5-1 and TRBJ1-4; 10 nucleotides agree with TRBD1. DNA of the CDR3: TGCGCCAGCAGCCCGGACAGGGGGAGGACTAATGAAAAACTGTTTTTT. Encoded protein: CASSPDRGRTNEKLFF.